This T cell receptor beta chain was identified in a study of T-cell memory formation after mild COVID-19. Study background: Clustering of TCRs was largely donor specific. Study conclusions and caveats: Pre-infection memory harbored some responding clones, suggesting cross-reactive memory joined. Specificity for SARS-CoV-2 was not confirmed among the second-wave clones peaking on day 37.

TCRdb re-called the 5' RACE reads through MiXCR, storing one row per CDR3 protein. The sample lists under 35,000 distinct CDR3 sequences; 20% to 25% were seen once. The CDR3 has 12 residues. CDR1 SQVTM and CDR2 ANQGSEA come from the germline V gene. The V and J ends lost 6 bases and 8 bases, in that order; junction bases with no gene match: 4. As regards this clonotype: As yet, its antigen is unknown.

Source material: PBMCs or a T cell subset sorted from them (not recorded which). This TCR was recovered from an adult who had mild COVID-19 (a few samples of this study predate the infection). Cell type and time point are not known. The chain joins TRBV29-1 to TRBJ1-2; TRBD1 matches at 12 bases. The CDR3 coding sequence is TGCAGCGTCACCGGGACAGGGGGCGGCTACACCTTC. This sequence encodes CSVTGTGGGYTF.